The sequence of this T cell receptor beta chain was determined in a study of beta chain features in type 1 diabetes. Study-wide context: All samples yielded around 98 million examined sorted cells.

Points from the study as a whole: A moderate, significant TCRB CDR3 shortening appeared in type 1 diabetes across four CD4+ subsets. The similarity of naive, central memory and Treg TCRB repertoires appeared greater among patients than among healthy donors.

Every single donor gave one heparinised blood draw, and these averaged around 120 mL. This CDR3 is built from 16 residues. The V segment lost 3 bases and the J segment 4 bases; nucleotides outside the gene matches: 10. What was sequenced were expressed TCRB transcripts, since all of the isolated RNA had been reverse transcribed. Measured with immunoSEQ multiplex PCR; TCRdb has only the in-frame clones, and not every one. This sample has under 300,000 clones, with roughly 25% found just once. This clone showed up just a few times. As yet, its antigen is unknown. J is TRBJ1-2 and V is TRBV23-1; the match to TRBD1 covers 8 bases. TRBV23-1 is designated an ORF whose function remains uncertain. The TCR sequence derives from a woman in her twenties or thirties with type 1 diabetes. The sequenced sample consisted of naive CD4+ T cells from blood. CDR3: CASSQPQTGEFYGYTF. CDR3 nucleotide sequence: TGCGCCAGCAGTCAGCCACAGACAGGGGAATTCTATGGCTACACCTTC.